This T cell receptor (beta chain) was found in a study of T cell repertoires in cytomegalovirus infection. On the study more broadly: Selection of CMV epitopes for the study included recently identified HLA-C-restricted and well-studied HLA-B-restricted ones. Both CMV infection and a matching HLA type were indicated by public TCR beta signatures. Findings and caveats of the study: Dominant in the ex vivo response were TCR beta clonotypes restricted by HLA-C and specific for CMV. Individuals carrying CMV plus the relevant HLA were identified by cumulative frequency of public TCR beta families.

Losses at the gene ends were 3 bases for V and 0 bases for J; bases not matched to a gene: 11. CDR3 length: 17 residues. Worth noting for this clonotype: What it recognizes is unknown.

TCRdb passed the reads through MiXCR, listing each CDR3 protein once. This table has 750,000 to 900,000 distinct CDR3 sequences, around 29% appearing once. The sequence came from a human donor in good health (CMV status not recorded). Some clones in this sample may be carry-over from other donors' samples. The V and J genes are TRBV12-3 or TRBV12-4 and TRBJ2-7, with 7 bases that match TRBD1. The source material was cultured CD8+ T cells from PBMCs, sampled from culture after CMV antigen stimulation. CDR3 protein: CASSFRLGQADSYEQYF. DNA for the CDR3: TGTGCCAGCAGTTTTAGACTCGGACAGGCTGACTCCTACGAGCAGTACTTC.